The T cell receptor (beta chain) described here comes from a study of cytomegalovirus exposure and HLA in healthy donors. Of note for this clone: Its matching antigen is unknown. Other DNA sequences from this sample encode an identical CDR3 as well.

Overall study findings and caveats: A link between a missense DCLRE1C variant and TCR beta V- and J-gene trimming emerged from a later analysis.

It was with 60 Vbeta and 13 Jbeta primers that the PCR ran. TCRdb keeps only in-frame clones here, not all; method: immunoSEQ multiplex PCR. The repertoire holds approximately 210,000 clones, with 79% as singletons. The sample was PBMCs. The clonotype originates from a girl under 18 in good health and CMV-seropositive.

The CDR3 spells CASSLSGAYNEQFF. In DNA, the CDR3 is TGCGCCAGCAGCCTAAGCGGGGCCTACAATGAGCAGTTCTTC. This rearrangement joins TRBV5-1 to TRBJ2-1; 7 bases match TRBD2. The CDR3 is 14 residues long. The V segment lost 4 bases and the J segment 2 bases; nucleotides outside the gene matches: 3. Germline CDR1 SGHRS, CDR2 YFSETQ.